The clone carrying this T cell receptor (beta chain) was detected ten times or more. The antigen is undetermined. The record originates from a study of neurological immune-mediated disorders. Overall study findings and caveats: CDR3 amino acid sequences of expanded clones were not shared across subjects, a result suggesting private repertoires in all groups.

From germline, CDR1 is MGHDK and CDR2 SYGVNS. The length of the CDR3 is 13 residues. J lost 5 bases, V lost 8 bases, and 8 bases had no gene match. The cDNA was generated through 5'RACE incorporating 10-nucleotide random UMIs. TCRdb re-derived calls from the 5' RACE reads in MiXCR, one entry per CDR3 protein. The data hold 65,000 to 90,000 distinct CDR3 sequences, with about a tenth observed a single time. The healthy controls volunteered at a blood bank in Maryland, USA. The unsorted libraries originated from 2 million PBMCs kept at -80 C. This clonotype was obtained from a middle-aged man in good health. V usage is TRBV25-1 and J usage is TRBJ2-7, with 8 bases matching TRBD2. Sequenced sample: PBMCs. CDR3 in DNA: TGTGCCAGCGGTATAGCGGGAAGAGACGAGCAGTACTTC. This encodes CASGIAGRDEQYF.